Listed here are 21 T cell receptor beta chains from one sample, sequenced in a study of blood T cell repertoires in COVID-19. Produced via immunoSEQ multiplex PCR; TCRdb's table is partial and in-frame only. Of fewer than 350,000 clones listed, approximately 89% are singletons. The sequencing sample was made of PBMCs or T cells enriched from blood (not recorded which). These receptors all stem from a woman in her thirties or forties who had recovered from COVID-19.

The rearrangement uses TRBV5-1 and TRBJ1-2; the D gene is possibly TRBD1 (5 bases). Trimming took 0 bases from V and 4 from J, leaving 13 bases between them. Germline CDR1 is SGHRS and CDR2 is YFSETQ. The CDR3 consists of 15 residues. For the CDR3, the DNA is TGCGCCAGCAGCTTGGGCGGGGCCAGTGGCTATGGCTACACCTTC. Translating it yields CASSLGGASGYGYTF.

V is TRBV7-8 and J is TRBJ2-7; D may be TRBD1 (6 bases). The CDR3 totals 14 residues. V was cut by 5 bases and J by 2 bases, with 13 bases left in between. Germline V gene lookup returns CDR1 SGHVS and CDR2 FQNEAQ. The CDR3 spells CASSPRTGPYEQYF. In DNA, the CDR3 is TGTGCCAGCAGCCCGCGTACAGGGCCCTACGAGCAGTACTTC.

The rearrangement joins TRBV4-1 to TRBJ2-5; 8 bases agree with TRBD1. The CDR3 sequence is 13 residues long. Per germline, CDR1 MGHRA and CDR2 YSYEKL. The V gene end was trimmed by 6 bases and the J gene end by 2 bases; junction bases not matched to a gene: 2. This CDR3 is CASSWTGQETQYF. The CDR3 region has the DNA TGCGCCAGCAGTTGGACAGGGCAAGAGACCCAGTACTTC.

This chain joins TRBV6-5 and TRBJ1-4; possibly TRBD1 for D (5 bases). The CDR3 loop spans 15 amino acids. Looked up from germline, CDR1 is MNHEY and CDR2 is SVGAGI. Trimming took 2 bases from V and 7 from J, leaving 14 bases between them. The CDR3 protein is CASSYQSGYGEKLFF. CDR3 DNA sequence: TGTGCCAGCAGTTACCAATCAGGGTACGGTGAAAAACTGTTTTTT.

V and J are TRBV7-2 and TRBJ2-7, with TRBD2 identical over 12 bases. The germline CDR1 and CDR2 sequences are SGHTA and FQGNSA. This CDR3 has 16 amino acids. The V and J ends lost 3 bases and 5 bases, in that order; junction bases with no gene match: 8. This CDR3 reads CASSFSTSGRENEQYF. The CDR3 coding sequence is TGTGCCAGCAGCTTTTCGACTAGCGGGAGAGAAAACGAGCAGTACTTC.

The chain carries TRBV9 and TRBJ1-2, with a possible D match to TRBD1 (6 bases). This CDR3 spans 16 amino acids. Deletions cut 2 bases from V and 0 bases from J, with 14 bases between. The germline gives CDR1 SGDLS, CDR2 YYNGEE. CDR3 bases: TGTGCCAGCAGCGTCTCGGGACACCGAGCTAACTATGGCTACACCTTC. Protein sequence: CASSVSGHRANYGYTF.

In this sample, this clone turned up once. The chain uses TRBV9 and TRBJ2-1, with TRBD2 matching 14 bases. The J segment lost 4 bases and the V segment lost 3 bases, leaving 3 bases of the junction unmatched. Germline CDR1 reads SGDLS; CDR2 reads YYNGEE. This CDR3 has 16 amino acids. The CDR3 spells CASSAGLAGVYNEQFF. The CDR3 DNA reads TGTGCCAGCAGCGCGGGACTAGCGGGAGTATACAATGAGCAGTTCTTC.

J is TRBJ1-6 and V is TRBV6-5; possibly TRBD1 for D (6 bases). V lost 4 bases to trimming and J lost 13 bases, with 14 bases between them. The length of the CDR3 is 13 residues. Germline CDR1 is MNHEY and CDR2 is SVGAGI. The CDR3 bases are TGTGCCAGCAGTTTAATACAGGGTCCCCCCCTCCACTTT. Translated: CASSLIQGPPLHF.

The rearrangement joins TRBV7-2 to TRBJ1-1; TRBD1 aligns across 8 bases. Trimming removed 6 bases from V and 1 base from J; junction bases left unmatched: 10. The CDR3 extends over 16 amino acids. Germline assignment: CDR1 SGHTA and CDR2 FQGNSA. This chain's CDR3 is CASRRDRGYKNTEAFF. Written as DNA, the CDR3 is TGTGCCAGCAGACGTGACAGGGGTTATAAGAACACTGAAGCTTTCTTT.

The J gene is TRBJ1-2, the V gene TRBV11-2; no definite D call. V was trimmed by 4 bases and J by 2 bases, leaving 11 bases between them. The CDR3 runs to 14 residues. Germline V lookup: CDR1 SGHAT, CDR2 FQNNGV. The CDR3 bases are TGTGCCAGCAGCTCCCTGACCGGGAACTATGGCTACACCTTC. Residues: CASSSLTGNYGYTF. The full variable domain, rest sourced from reference TRBV11-2 and TRBJ1-2, is EAGVAQSPRYKIIEKRQSVAFWCNPISGHATLYWYQQILGQGPKLLIQFQNNGVVDDSQLPKDRFSAERLKGVDSTLKIQPAKLEDSAVYLCASSSLTGNYGYTFGSGTRLTVV.

The CDR3, as DNA: TGTGCCAGCAGGCCCGGCACTAGCGGCTCTAACACCGGGGAGCTGTTTTTT. Residues: CASRPGTSGSNTGELFF. The gene calls are TRBV7-9 and TRBJ2-2; TRBD2 agrees at 8 bases. CDR1 and CDR2 (germline): SEHNR, FQNEAQ (reference sequence). V lost 6 bases, J lost 2 bases, and 11 bases stayed unmatched. The CDR3 has 17 residues. The full variable domain, rest sourced from reference TRBV7-9 and TRBJ2-2, is DTGVSQNPRHKITKRGQNVTFRCDPISEHNRLYWYRQTLGQGPEFLTYFQNEAQLEKSRLLSDRFSAERPKGSFSTLEIQRTEQGDSAMYLCASRPGTSGSNTGELFFGEGSRLTVL.

This sequence joins TRBV27 and TRBJ1-5, with unresolved D. The V gene's germline CDR1 is MNHEY and CDR2 SMNVEV (reference sequence). Deletions cut 5 bases from V and 0 bases from J, with 11 bases between. The CDR3 extends over 15 amino acids. CDR3 DNA sequence: TGTGCCAGCAGTATAACACCTTATAGCAATCAGCCCCAGCATTTT. Protein: CASSITPYSNQPQHF.

This chain uses TRBV4-3 with TRBJ1-1; 12 positions match TRBD1. The CDR3 covers 18 residues. Trimming cost V 0 bases and J 6 bases; bases outside gene matches: 11. Germline V gives CDR1 LGHNA, CDR2 YSLEER. The CDR3 here is CASSQDLPGTGGGPEAFF. The DNA of the CDR3 is TGCGCCAGCAGCCAAGATCTCCCCGGGACAGGGGGCGGTCCTGAAGCTTTCTTT.

The J gene is TRBJ1-2, the V gene TRBV29-1, with no clear D. The V gene lost 4 bases and the J gene lost 5 bases, with 11 bases spanning the gap. CDR3 length equals 12 residues. CDR1 and CDR2 (germline): SQVTM, ANQGSEA. The CDR3 region is CSVVTHSYGYTF. Written as DNA, the CDR3 is TGCAGCGTTGTGACCCACAGTTATGGCTACACCTTC.

The chain joins TRBV2 to TRBJ2-1; D possibly corresponds to TRBD2 (6 bases). The germline V gene has CDR1 SNHLY and CDR2 FYNNEI. The CDR3 totals 13 residues. V lost 11 bases, J lost 2 bases, and 13 bases lay in between. The chain's CDR3 is CAARDSPYNEQFF. CDR3 sequence (DNA): TGTGCCGCCCGGGACTCCCCCTACAATGAGCAGTTCTTC.

The CDR3, as DNA: TGTGCCAGTAGAGGGACAGGACGAAACACCATATATTTT. This sequence encodes CASRGTGRNTIYF. The J gene is TRBJ1-3, the V gene TRBV19, with TRBD1 matching 8 bases. CDR1 LNHDA and CDR2 SQIVND come from the germline V gene (reference sequence). The CDR3 loop spans 13 amino acids. With V trimmed by 6 bases and J by 5 bases, 3 bases remained unmatched. Full variable domain (rest looked up from reference TRBV19 and TRBJ1-3): DGGITQSPKYLFRKEGQNVTLSCEQNLNHDAMYWYRQDPGQGLRLIYYSQIVNDFQKGDIAEGYSVSREKKESFPLTVTSAQKNPTAFYLCASRGTGRNTIYFGEGSWLTVV.

The rearrangement links TRBV2 to TRBJ2-3, with D tentatively TRBD1 (6 bases). Germline loops: CDR1 SNHLY, CDR2 FYNNEI. Trimming removed 2 bases at V and 2 bases at J, with 11 bases between. This CDR3 contains 15 residues. DNA for the CDR3: TGTGCCAGCAGTGAACCCAGGGGTTACACAGATACGCAGTATTTT. Amino acids: CASSEPRGYTDTQYF.

The chain is built from TRBV12-3 or TRBV12-4 and TRBJ1-1, with D possibly TRBD1 on 5 matching bases. This CDR3 is built from 11 residues. V was pared by 10 bases and J by 8 bases, with 14 bases between. CDR3: CANQGVKEAFF. The CDR3 DNA reads TGTGCCAATCAAGGGGTGAAGGAAGCTTTCTTT.

This chain uses TRBV14 with TRBJ2-2; D might be TRBD2 (5 bases). The germline V and J ends were trimmed by 0 bases and 6 bases, with 8 bases remaining between them. The CDR3 contains 14 residues. Per germline, CDR1 SGHDN and CDR2 FVKESK. The CDR3 DNA reads as TGTGCCAGCAGCCAAGAGCTGAGGGCCGGGGAGCTGTTTTTT. Its translation is CASSQELRAGELFF.

In its sample, this clone was seen once. V is TRBV10-3 and J is TRBJ1-4; 9 bases are a match to TRBD1. Germline V gene data show CDR1 as ENHRY and CDR2 as SYGVKD. J gave up 8 bases and V 5 bases, and 6 bases lay outside the gene matches. The CDR3 contains 14 residues. The CDR3: CAISPGTGREKLFF. In DNA, the CDR3 is TGTGCCATCAGTCCCGGGACAGGGAGGGAAAAACTGTTTTTT.

A single count supports this clone. Other DNA sequences in this specimen translate into the identical CDR3. V gene TRBV7-3 combines with J gene TRBJ1-1; D uncertain. This CDR3 region has 13 residues. The germline gives CDR1 SGHTA, CDR2 FQGTGA. Trimming removed 3 bases from V and 0 bases from J, with 5 bases in between. CDR3 nucleotide sequence: TGTGCCAGCAGCTTCCGAGTGAACACTGAAGCTTTCTTT. Amino acids: CASSFRVNTEAFF.